What follows are 7 T cell receptor beta chains derived from one specimen sequenced in a study of blood T cell repertoires in COVID-19 (TCRdb year 2020). The receptor library was made with the immunoSEQ multiplex PCR assay. TCRdb mirrors the immuneACCESS table, restricted to in-frame sequences. Some clones are absent from its copies; in checked studies, under half trace to an unresolved V gene, and the reason for the others is unknown. The sample data list approximately 430,000 clones, and roughly 89% of these were observed just once. Of the sample, more than 1.4% falls within the top ten clones. Sequences were obtained from peripheral blood. These receptors were obtained from a woman aged 25 to 39 with active or convalescent COVID-19.

The gene calls are TRBV2 and TRBJ1-2; a weak D match, TRBD1 (6 bases). The germline V gene has CDR1 SNHLY and CDR2 FYNNEI. The CDR3 extends over 13 amino acids. Trimming cost V 5 bases and J 4 bases, with 11 bases left between them. CDR3 sequence (DNA): TGTGCCAGCAGTCCGGACAGTCCCTATGGCTACACCTTC. It translates to CASSPDSPYGYTF. The whole variable domain, filled in from reference TRBV2 and TRBJ1-2, reads EPEVTQTPSHQVTQMGQEVILRCVPISNHLYFYWYRQILGQKVEFLVSFYNNEISEKSEIFDDQFSVERPDGSNFTLKIRSTKLEDSAMYFCASSPDSPYGYTFGSGTRLTVV.

V gene TRBV7-9 combines with J gene TRBJ1-1, with 8 nucleotides matching TRBD1. This CDR3 spans 11 amino acids. CDR1 is SEHNR, CDR2 FQNEAQ, per germline (reference sequence). Trimming removed 11 bases from V and 5 bases from J; junction bases left unmatched: 4. The CDR3 DNA is TGTGCCGACAGGGGTGGAACTGAAGCTTTCTTT. This codes for CADRGGTEAFF.

This chain joins TRBV5-1 and TRBJ2-7; a weak D match, TRBD1 (6 bases). The V gene lost 0 bases and the J gene lost 2 bases, with 12 bases spanning the gap. The V gene's germline CDR1 is SGHRS and CDR2 YFSETQ. The CDR3 sequence is 15 residues long. Written as DNA, the CDR3 is TGCGCCAGCAGCTTGGACAGGGAAGGTCCCTACGAGCAGTACTTC. Residues: CASSLDREGPYEQYF.

The J gene is TRBJ2-3, the V gene TRBV2, with D tentatively TRBD2 (7 bases). CDR1 and CDR2 (germline): SNHLY, FYNNEI. Trimming pared 2 bases from V and 6 bases from J, leaving 15 bases between. The CDR3 length is 15 residues. The CDR3 here is CASSERWGGRDTQYF. CDR3 DNA: TGTGCCAGCAGTGAACGGTGGGGGGGCCGGGATACGCAGTATTTT.

This clone has more than one count but fewer than ten. The chain joins TRBV28 to TRBJ2-5; 8 positions agree with TRBD2. V lost 8 bases, J lost 5 bases, and 4 bases stayed unmatched. This CDR3 is built from 12 residues. Germline V gene data show CDR1 as MDHEN and CDR2 as SYDVKM. CDR3 in amino acids: CASGTRMETQYF. The CDR3 region has the DNA TGTGCCAGCGGGACTAGGATGGAGACCCAGTACTTC.

The chain couples TRBV3-1 (or the pseudogene TRBV3-2) to TRBJ1-2; D is undetermined. V lost 0 bases to trimming and J lost 4 bases, with 9 bases between them. Germline values: CDR1 LGHDT, CDR2 YNNKEL (reference sequence). This CDR3 comprises 14 residues. CDR3 bases: TGTGCCAGCAGCCAAGAGGAGGGAACCTATGGCTACACCTTC. Residues: CASSQEEGTYGYTF.

The chain couples TRBV7-8 to TRBJ2-3, with D possibly being TRBD2 (5 bases). V lost 7 bases and J lost 0, with 14 bases in between. This CDR3 contains 15 residues. Germline V lookup: CDR1 SGHVS, CDR2 FQNEAQ. As DNA, the CDR3 is TGTGCCAGCAAGTGGGCGGGCCTGAGCACAGATACGCAGTATTTT. It codes for CASKWAGLSTDTQYF.